This entry is about one T cell receptor (beta chain). The sample belongs to a study of blood T cell repertoires in COVID-19. Across the whole study: Acute-phase and convalescent COVID-19 samples originated in the United States, Italy and Spain. PBMCs, B-cell-depleted T cells, or T cells were the source of the cDNA or gDNA that made up the material.

The germline gives CDR1 MNHEY, CDR2 SVGEGT. The CDR3 covers 18 residues. The ends were cut back, 0 bases at V and 3 bases at J, with 20 bases in the middle. In the authors' workflow: It was from reference gene primer amplification that nucleated cell counts were estimated. The data were produced by immunoSEQ multiplex PCR, yet TCRdb's version contains in-frame clones alone and is incomplete. V, J and clone size derive from that table, while D and trimming were established from the DNA sequence. The sample shows about 220,000 clones, 82% of them seen only once. Seattle enrolled patients during active infection and tracked them longitudinally.

The chain is built from TRBV6-2 or TRBV6-3 and TRBJ2-5, with D possibly TRBD1 on 6 matching bases. This clonotype was sampled from a woman between 65 and 79 years old with COVID-19, enrolled during active disease. Sequenced input: peripheral blood. CDR3 DNA: TGTGCCAGCAGTTACTCCGATGGGGGCCCCCTGAAGAAAGAGACCCAGTACTTC. This sequence encodes CASSYSDGGPLKKETQYF.